This T cell receptor beta chain originates from a study of identical twins (dated by TCRdb to about 2016). Regarding the study in general: To test whether fetal clonotypes persist, the study used deep sequencing on TCR alpha and beta repertoires from monozygotic twins, unrelated adults of various ages, and cord blood. To rule out contamination, replicate twin experiments were performed at different times with different library preparation protocols.

The study at large found these results: Because the same donors could not be followed over many years, the conclusions relied on cross-sectional statistical analysis. Out-of-frame TCR alpha sequences shared between twins showed an excess of low generation-probability sequences compared with coincidental sharing between unrelated individuals. Zero-insertion analyses could be partly confounded by invariant T cells such as MAIT and iNKT, although diverse VJ usage argued against such confounding for most clonotypes. In monozygotic twins, out-of-frame TCR alpha sharing was systematically underestimated by recombination models, although the models agreed with sharing between unrelated individuals. Abundant cord blood beta clonotypes had fewer insertions, young adult naive repertoires showed a similar but weaker trend, and memory repertoires showed no such trend. In beta out-of-frame sequences, excess twin sharing was weaker, because having fewer shared sequences lowered the signal-to-noise ratio.

All donors were healthy Caucasians. The twin cohort comprised three pairs of female monozygotic twins, all aged roughly 18 to 30 years. Peripheral blood mononuclear cells were used as the source from which RNA for TCR libraries was isolated. Concerning this clonotype itself: Its cognate antigen has yet to be identified. No base quality values were provided; no much bigger clone lies one nucleotide off.

Libraries were constructed by 5' RACE. TCRdb records Illumina HiSeq 2000 as the sequencer. Template switching introduced a universal primer binding site; the final cDNA contained a unique molecular identifier, enabling accurate counting of TCR cDNA molecules. Specific primers in the conserved constant-segment region were used to synthesize first-strand cDNA for the TCR alpha and beta chains. Each cDNA library was double barcoded, with a SMART-Mk sample barcode plus Illumina barcodes, to control for contamination. TruSeq adapter sequences, together with Illumina sample barcodes, were added in two successive PCR steps. The Illumina HiSeq platform was used with custom primers to sequence TCR alpha and beta cDNA libraries. From the authors' description of their analysis: MiGEC was used to process raw reads and extract unique molecular identifiers, and MiXCR was used to find CDR3 positions. For each individual, recombination models were inferred using an EM algorithm with the repgenHMM and IGoR tools. Shared clonotype analysis was performed with the tcR package in R, normalizing sharing by the product of cloneset sizes. Out-of-frame nonproductive sequences were analyzed to study raw recombination free of thymic and clonal selection effects. TCRdb reprocessing: public reads trimmed at Q25 with fastp, clones called with MiXCR, in-frame beta chains kept. Identical CDR3 proteins give one entry, which carries the most common genes and DNA. What appears here as the V and J calls and clone size reflects TCRdb's work, not the paper's. For this sample there are approximately 600,000 distinct CDR3 sequences; roughly 6.6% appear just once. The ten largest clonotypes hold roughly 1.6% of the sample.

The CDR3 starts with the cysteine, ends with the phenylalanine, and has 15 residues. Left in the record is the CDR3 DNA by itself, 45 bases read in frame from the first base. At the junction V is shortened by 5 bases and J by 0 bases, with 11 bases in between. These same records also appear under a second study, on yellow fever vaccine responses in identical twins. The second study's authors report: The T cell response to vaccination in identical twins was reported by the authors to appear partly convergent and partly personalized. Focusing on identical twins, the study followed the T cell clones that responded to the vaccine, and did so with precision.

Input material: PBMCs. The sequence came from a woman aged 18-30 years in good health. This receptor chain uses TRBV12-3 or TRBV12-4 and TRBJ2-1, with the D segment identity uncertain. The sequenced DNA is TGTGCCAGCAGTCCAACTCCCGCCTCCTACAATGAGCAGTTCTTC. The translation is CASSPTPASYNEQFF.